These 5 T cell receptor beta chains came from one sample sequenced in a study of T-cell memory formation after mild COVID-19. In TCRdb, the 5' RACE reads were re-called with MiXCR into one record per CDR3 protein. The sample gives around 200,000 distinct CDR3 sequences, about 10% of which show up once; around 3.3% is in the top ten. The specimen was PBMCs or a T cell subset sorted from them (not recorded which). Source of these receptors: a man in his late teens or twenties who had mild COVID-19 (a few samples of this study predate the infection). Cell type and time point are not known.

This clonotype was seen only a few times. At one end the junction does not follow the germline gene, possibly because of a read error. The chain employs TRBV7-7 and TRBJ2-3; tentative D call: TRBD2 (6 bases). CDR3 size: 15 residues. Germline V gives CDR1 SSHAT, CDR2 FNYEAQ (reference sequence). CDR3 in DNA: TGTGCTAGCAGCCCGGCGGGGCTGCCCACAGATACGCAGTATTTT. Translation: CASSPAGLPTDTQYF.

At least ten counts were recorded for this clonotype. The chain recombines TRBV20-1 with TRBJ2-7; 8 nucleotides line up with TRBD2. The CDR3 sequence is 12 residues long. Germline-derived CDR1 and CDR2 are DFQATT and SNEGSKA (reference sequence). Trimming cost V 3 bases and J 3 bases; bases outside gene matches: 1. The CDR3 protein is CSASGGGYEQYV. CDR3 nucleotides: TGCAGTGCTAGCGGGGGGGGCTACGAGCAGTACGTC.

The CDR3 protein is CASAYSWGNEQFF. CDR3 bases: TGTGCCAGCGCTTACTCTTGGGGCAATGAGCAGTTCTTC. The chain combines TRBV28 with TRBJ2-1; no clear D gene. This CDR3 spans 13 amino acids. V was cut by 8 bases and J by 6 bases, with 14 bases left in between. The germline CDR1 and CDR2 sequences are MDHEN and SYDVKM.

This clonotype was counted between two and nine times. V gene TRBV7-3 combines with J gene TRBJ1-1, with D possibly matching TRBD1 (5 bases). Germline V gene sequence: CDR1 SGHTA, CDR2 FQGTGA. The CDR3 has 13 residues. Trimming cost V 5 bases and J 4 bases, with 11 bases left between them. The chain's CDR3 is CASSPPGATEAFF. In DNA form, the CDR3 reads TGTGCCAGCAGCCCACCTGGGGCCACTGAAGCTTTCTTT.

This clonotype was seen at least ten times. This chain connects TRBV5-1 to TRBJ2-3; no reliable D call. V dropped 4 bases and J dropped 4 bases, with 7 bases sitting between them. The CDR3 loop spans 12 amino acids. The germline V gene encodes CDR1 SGHRS and CDR2 YFSETQ. The DNA of the CDR3 is TGCGCCAGCAGCGACCAAGCAGATACGCAGTATTTT. Its translation is CASSDQADTQYF.